This paragraph reports one TCR beta chain. TCR libraries were built from approximately 0.45 ug of total RNA by linear amplification. TCRdb re-analysed the reads in MiXCR, keeping a single row per CDR3 protein. The sample records 150,000 to 200,000 distinct CDR3 sequences, around three quarters being singletons. This entry comes from a study of healthy donors' naive CD4 and CD8 T cells. About the study: TCR alpha primers covered all functional IMGT alpha gene variants.

This TCR was recovered from a pool of human donors in good health; the sample pools cells from several healthy donors. Sequences were obtained from naive CD4+ and CD8+ T cells sorted from blood, pooled from several donors.

As DNA, the CDR3 is TGCAGCGTTGAAGTGTCGGCTCATAGCAATCAGCCCCAGCATTTT. Protein product: CSVEVSAHSNQPQHF. The chain combines TRBV29-1 with TRBJ1-5; D remains ambiguous. Germline V gene sequence: CDR1 SQVTM, CDR2 ANQGSEA. V was cut by 1 base and J by 0 bases, with 10 bases left in between. This CDR3 spans 15 amino acids. The full variable domain, completed using reference TRBV29-1 and TRBJ1-5, is SAVISQKPSRDICQRGTSLTIQCQVDSQVTMMFWYRQQPGQSLTLIATANQGSEATYESGFVIDKFPISRPNLTFSTLTVSNMSPEDSSIYLCSVEVSAHSNQPQHFGDGTRLSIL.